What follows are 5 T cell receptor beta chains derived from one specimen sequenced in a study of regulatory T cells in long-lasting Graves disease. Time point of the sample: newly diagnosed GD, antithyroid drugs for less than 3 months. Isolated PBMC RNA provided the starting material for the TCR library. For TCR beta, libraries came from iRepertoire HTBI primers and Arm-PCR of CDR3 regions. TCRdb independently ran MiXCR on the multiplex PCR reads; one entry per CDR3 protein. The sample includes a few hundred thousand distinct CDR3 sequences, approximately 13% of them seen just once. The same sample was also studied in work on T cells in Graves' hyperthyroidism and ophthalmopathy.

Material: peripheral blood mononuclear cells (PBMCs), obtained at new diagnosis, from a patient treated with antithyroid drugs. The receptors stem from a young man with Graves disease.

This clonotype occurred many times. In DNA form, the CDR3 reads TGTGCCAGCAGCACCGTGGGGAGGGGGCGCTCTGTCTACGAGCAGTACTTC. It specifies CASSTVGRGRSVYEQYF. V usage is TRBV5-6 and J usage is TRBJ2-7; possibly TRBD1 or TRBD2 for D (7 bases each). Germline-derived CDR1 and CDR2 are SGHDT and YYEEEE. The CDR3 has 17 residues. Trimming left V 4 bases short and J 3 bases short, with 23 bases between.

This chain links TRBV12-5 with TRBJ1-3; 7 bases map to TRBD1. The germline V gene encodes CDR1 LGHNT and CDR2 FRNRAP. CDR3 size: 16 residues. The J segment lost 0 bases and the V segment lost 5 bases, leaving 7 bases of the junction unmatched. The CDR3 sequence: CASGGTGQDSGNTIYF. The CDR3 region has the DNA TGTGCTAGTGGTGGCACCGGACAGGACTCTGGAAACACCATATATTTT.

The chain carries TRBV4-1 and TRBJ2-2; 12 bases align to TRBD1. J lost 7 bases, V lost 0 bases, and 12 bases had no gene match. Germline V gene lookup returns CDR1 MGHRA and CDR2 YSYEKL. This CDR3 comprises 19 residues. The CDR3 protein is CASSQDRGLGQGADGELFF. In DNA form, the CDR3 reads TGCGCCAGCAGCCAAGATCGAGGATTGGGACAGGGGGCCGACGGGGAGCTGTTTTTT.

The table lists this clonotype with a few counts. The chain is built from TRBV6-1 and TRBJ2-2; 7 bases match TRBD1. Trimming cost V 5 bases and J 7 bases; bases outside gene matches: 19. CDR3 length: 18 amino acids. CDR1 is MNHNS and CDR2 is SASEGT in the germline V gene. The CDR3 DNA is TGTGCCAGCAGTCGGTGGGACAGATCTACCGAAGCCAGCGGGGAGCTGTTTTTT. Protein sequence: CASSRWDRSTEASGELFF.

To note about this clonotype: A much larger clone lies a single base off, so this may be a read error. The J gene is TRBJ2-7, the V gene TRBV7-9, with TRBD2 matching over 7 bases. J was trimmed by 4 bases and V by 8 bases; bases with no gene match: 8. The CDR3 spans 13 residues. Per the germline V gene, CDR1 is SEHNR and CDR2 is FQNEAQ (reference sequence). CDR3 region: CASARAGGYEQYF. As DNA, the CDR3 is TGTGCCAGCGCCCGGGCCGGGGGGTACGAGCAGTACTTC.